The sequence of this TCR beta chain was determined in a study of persistence of HIV-infected CD4 T cells. As to this clone: Its antigen remains unidentified.

An overlapping HIV-1 Gag peptide pool stimulated these cells at 0.85 to 1 ug/peptide/mL. Responding CD4+ T cells were sorted by upregulation of both CD40 ligand and CD69. In germline, CDR1 is SGDLS, CDR2 YYNGEE. The CDR3 totals 15 residues. V was shortened by 4 bases and J by 10 bases, with 18 bases between the two germline ends. This was the immunoSEQ version 4 assay in survey mode. TCRdb keeps only in-frame clones here, not all; method: immunoSEQ multiplex PCR. The repertoire includes about 32,000 clones, roughly three quarters of them detected once, and roughly 1.5% sits in the top ten. The material was CD4+ T cells sorted from PBMCs after roughly 18-hour stimulation, obtained from a patient who received antiretroviral therapy. This sequence was found in an adult man with HIV who was CMV-seropositive. V usage is TRBV9 and J usage is TRBJ1-6; D is perhaps TRBD1 (5 bases). CDR3 DNA: TGTGCCAGCAGCTGGGACGGTGGCAAGTCCTCACCCCTCCACTTT. This encodes CASSWDGGKSSPLHF.